These T cell receptor beta chains were read from a single sample in a study of Ad26.COV2.S vaccination and SARS-CoV-2 variants. TCRdb's table, derived via immunoSEQ multiplex PCR, lists solely in-frame clones and lacks some. The sample shows around 450,000 clones, 80% to 90% of them seen only once. This specimen consisted of peripheral blood, obtained in a trial of Ad26.COV2.S vaccine versus placebo. The receptors here all came from a person between 18 and 60 years old who received the Ad26.COV2.S COVID-19 vaccine or a placebo. CDR3s include the opening cysteine and the closing phenylalanine or tryptophan. D genes are given only for firm matches. The listing skips clone size in some rows; elsewhere it reads once, few, many or a size class.

D gene | J gene | V gene | clone size | CDR3 protein | CDR3 DNA
NA | TRBJ2-7 | TRBV7-9 | NA | CASSLVSFGDGGHYEQYF | TGTGCCAGCAGCTTAGTTAGTTTCGGGGACGGCGGCCACTACGAGCAGTACTTC
NA | TRBJ2-5 | TRBV18 | NA | CASSPPSLAMETQYF | TGTGCCAGCTCACCACCCTCCCTAGCAATGGAGACCCAGTACTTC
TRBD1 | TRBJ2-5 | TRBV5-1 | NA | CASGPGGVNGLETQYF | TGCGCCAGCGGACCAGGGGGCGTAAACGGGCTAGAGACCCAGTACTTC
NA | TRBJ2-6 | TRBV6-2/TRBV6-3 | NA | CASSWSSGANVLTF | TGTGCCAGCAGTTGGAGCTCTGGGGCCAACGTCCTGACTTTC
NA | TRBJ2-2 | TRBV6-5 | once | CASSWDRGTGELFF | TGTGCCAGCAGTTGGGATAGAGGCACCGGGGAGCTGTTTTTT
NA | TRBJ1-1 | TRBV5-4 | NA | CASRGPMNTEAFF | TGTGCCAGCAGGGGACCCATGAACACTGAAGCTTTCTTT
NA | TRBJ2-7 | TRBV27 | NA | CASRTIFSSLGYEQYF | TGTGCCAGCAGGACCATCTTTTCTAGCTTGGGCTACGAGCAGTACTTC
NA | TRBJ1-3 | TRBV11-2 | NA | CASSPHWGAGNTIYF | TGTGCCAGCAGCCCCCATTGGGGGGCTGGAAACACCATATATTTT
TRBD2 | TRBJ2-5 | TRBV29-1 | NA | CSVDRVGLVGKETQYF | TGCAGCGTTGACCGCGTAGGACTAGTTGGGAAAGAGACCCAGTACTTC
TRBD2 | TRBJ2-3 | TRBV9 | NA | CASGISGGRTDTQYF | TGTGCCAGCGGGATTAGCGGGGGACGCACAGATACGCAGTATTTT
NA | TRBJ1-5 | TRBV30 | NA | CAWSTGNNQPQHF | TGTGCCTGGTCTACAGGGAACAATCAGCCCCAGCATTTT
NA | TRBJ1-2 | TRBV5-4 | once | CASSRAAGGGNGYTF | TGTGCCAGCAGCAGGGCTGCGGGAGGGGGTAATGGCTACACCTTC
NA | TRBJ2-7 | TRBV28 | NA | CASSFRQVGPEEQYF | TGTGCCAGCAGTTTTAGGCAGGTGGGACCTGAAGAGCAGTACTTC
NA | TRBJ1-5 | TRBV9 | NA | CASSSAPAGGTQHF | TGTGCCAGCAGCTCCGCCCCAGCCGGTGGGACCCAGCATTTT
TRBD2 | TRBJ2-2 | TRBV27 | NA | CASRLVGGWHANTGELFF | TGTGCCAGCAGACTTGTGGGGGGGTGGCACGCGAACACCGGGGAGCTGTTTTTT
NA | TRBJ2-3 | TRBV18 | NA | CASSPSGDTQYF | TGTGCCAGCTCACCATCAGGTGATACGCAGTATTTT
TRBD1 | TRBJ2-5 | TRBV4-3 | NA | CASSFSGGQEETQYF | TGCGCCAGCAGCTTCTCAGGGGGACAGGAGGAGACCCAGTACTTC
TRBD1 | TRBJ2-7 | TRBV28 | NA | CASSPGTGGTYEQYF | TGTGCCAGCAGTCCCGGGACAGGGGGAACCTACGAGCAGTACTTC
TRBD2 | TRBJ2-2 | TRBV7-3 | NA | CASSFGTSGSTGTGELFF | TGTGCCAGCAGCTTCGGGACTAGCGGGAGCACGGGGACCGGGGAGCTGTTTTTT
TRBD2 | TRBJ2-7 | TRBV5-8 | NA | CASSPGTSNEQYF | TGTGCCAGCAGCCCCGGGACTAGCAACGAGCAGTACTTC
TRBD1 | TRBJ1-2 | TRBV16 | NA | CASSQSFGQVPSVGYTF | TGTGCCAGCAGCCAATCTTTCGGACAGGTCCCCTCCGTTGGCTACACCTTC
TRBD1 | TRBJ2-7 | TRBV30 | NA | CAWSVDRVWEQYF | TGTGCCTGGAGTGTGGACAGGGTTTGGGAGCAGTACTTC
NA | TRBJ2-2 | TRBV6-2/TRBV6-3 | NA | CASSYSSSGELFF | TGTGCCAGCAGTTACTCTAGTTCCGGGGAGCTGTTTTTT
TRBD1 | TRBJ1-3 | TRBV18 | NA | CASSLTGQVSGNTIYF | TGTGCCAGCTCCCTGACGGGACAGGTCTCTGGAAACACCATATATTTT
NA | TRBJ2-5 | TRBV18 | NA | CASSPSGSAQETQYF | TGTGCCAGCTCACCTTCCGGGAGCGCCCAAGAGACCCAGTACTTC
NA | TRBJ1-5 | TRBV28 | NA | CASSLTGARNQPQHF | TGTGCCAGCAGTTTAACGGGGGCGCGCAATCAGCCCCAGCATTTT
NA | TRBJ1-3 | TRBV10-3 | NA | CAISDPFGNSALVESGNTIYF | TGTGCCATCAGTGACCCCTTTGGAAATTCTGCCCTTGTTGAGTCCGGAAACACCATATATTTT
NA | TRBJ1-4 | TRBV4-2 | NA | CASSTGQSETNEKLFF | TGTGCCAGCAGCACCGGACAGTCCGAAACTAATGAAAAACTGTTTTTT
NA | TRBJ2-7 | TRBV28 | once | CASSLESIGVSYEQYF | TGTGCCAGCAGTTTAGAGTCGATAGGGGTGAGCTACGAGCAGTACTTC
NA | TRBJ2-2 | TRBV3-1/TRBV3-2 | once | CASSRRALGLGTGELFF | TGTGCCAGCAGCCGCCGGGCCCTCGGTTTGGGCACCGGGGAGCTGTTTTTT
TRBD1 | TRBJ2-7 | TRBV15 | NA | CATSRNPGTGYYEQYF | TGTGCCACCAGCAGAAATCCCGGGACAGGGTACTACGAGCAGTACTTC
TRBD1 | TRBJ2-7 | TRBV5-4 | NA | CASSLGSAPGGEQYF | TGTGCCAGCAGCTTGGGATCCGCTCCAGGGGGCGAGCAGTACTTC
TRBD1 | TRBJ1-2 | TRBV19 | NA | CASKELGTGDGYTF | TGTGCCAGTAAGGAGTTGGGGACAGGGGATGGCTACACCTTC
TRBD1 | TRBJ1-5 | TRBV19 | NA | CASSKQGEGQPQHF | TGTGCCAGTAGTAAGCAGGGGGAGGGTCAGCCCCAGCATTTT
NA | TRBJ1-6 | TRBV10-3 | NA | CAISESVVGGQNSPLHF | TGTGCCATCAGTGAGTCGGTAGTAGGGGGACAAAATTCACCCCTCCACTTT
NA | TRBJ1-1 | TRBV14 | NA | CASSQYGLQVLNTEAFF | TGTGCCAGCAGCCAATATGGTCTACAGGTCCTAAACACTGAAGCTTTCTTT
TRBD2 | TRBJ2-3 | TRBV3-1/TRBV3-2 | NA | CASSPGGTSGSTDTQYF | TGTGCCAGCAGCCCAGGAGGTACTAGCGGGAGCACAGATACGCAGTATTTT
NA | TRBJ1-2 | TRBV4-1 | NA | CASSQLAGGHYGYTF | TGCGCCAGCAGCCAATTGGCTGGGGGCCACTATGGCTACACCTTC
NA | TRBJ1-2 | TRBV6-5 | NA | CASSSEQGSRGYTF | TGTGCCAGCAGTTCTGAACAGGGATCGCGTGGCTACACCTTC
NA | TRBJ1-5 | TRBV4-2 | few | CASSQDSAQPQHF | TGTGCCAGCAGCCAAGATTCGGCTCAGCCCCAGCATTTT
NA | TRBJ2-7 | TRBV6-1 | NA | CASSDRGISSYEQYF | TGTGCCAGCAGTGACAGGGGCATCTCCTCCTACGAGCAGTACTTC
TRBD1 | TRBJ1-2 | TRBV11-1 | NA | CASSPRQGMGGYTF | TGTGCCAGCAGCCCGAGACAGGGAATGGGTGGCTACACCTTC
TRBD2 | TRBJ2-5 | TRBV6-5 | NA | CASPPPWGGTQYF | TGTGCCAGCCCCCCTCCGTGGGGGGGGACCCAGTACTTC
NA | TRBJ2-7 | TRBV30 | NA | CAWSTWTVPYEQYF | TGTGCCTGGAGTACCTGGACCGTCCCCTACGAGCAGTACTTC
TRBD1 | TRBJ1-3 | TRBV6-6 | NA | CASSSGTGAGNTIYF | TGTGCCAGCAGTTCCGGGACAGGGGCTGGAAACACCATATATTTT
TRBD2 | TRBJ2-3 | TRBV13 | NA | CASSARPPGGGTDTQYF | TGTGCCAGCAGCGCCCGGCCCCCGGGGGGGGGAACAGATACGCAGTATTTT
NA | TRBJ2-5 | TRBV11-2 | NA | CASSLVGVQETQYF | TGTGCCAGCAGCTTAGTTGGGGTTCAAGAGACCCAGTACTTC
NA | TRBJ2-6 | TRBV21-1 | NA | CASSKEVRDGGSGANVLTF | TGTGCCAGCAGCAAAGAAGTCCGCGACGGAGGCTCTGGGGCCAACGTCCTGACTTTC
NA | TRBJ1-2 | TRBV6-5 | NA | CASSYRRGKNYGYTF | TGTGCCAGCAGTTACCGTAGGGGGAAAAACTATGGCTACACCTTC